These 25 T cell receptor beta chains originate from one sample sequenced in a study of response to subunit inactivated influenza vaccine. TCRdb re-called the RT-PCR reads through MiXCR, storing one row per CDR3 protein. The sample lists hundreds of thousands of distinct CDR3 sequences; 10% to 15% were seen once. The sample was PBMCs from blood, taken 45 days after vaccination. These receptors were obtained from a man aged 50 to 59 who received an inactivated influenza vaccine.

The V gene is TRBV20-1, the J gene TRBJ1-5, with D unresolved. There are 14 residues in the CDR3. CDR1 and CDR2 (germline): DFQATT, SNEGSKA (reference sequence). V gave up 0 bases and J gave up 6 bases, with 12 bases separating them. The CDR3 region has the DNA TGCAGTGCTAGAGATACCGGAAGAAGTCAGCCCCAGCATTTT. Encoded protein: CSARDTGRSQPQHF.

The chain uses TRBV6-5 and TRBJ1-2; D might be TRBD1 (5 bases). CDR1 MNHEY and CDR2 SVGAGI come from the germline V gene. The V end was cut by 2 bases, the J end by 2 bases, with 9 bases between. The length of the CDR3 is 14 residues. The CDR3 sequence is CASSYDGGNYGYTF. The CDR3 DNA is TGTGCCAGCAGTTACGATGGGGGGAACTATGGCTACACCTTC.

The chain has TRBV19 and TRBJ1-1, with 10 bases identical to TRBD1. The J segment lost 3 bases and the V segment lost 6 bases, leaving 10 bases of the junction unmatched. Germline lookup yields CDR1 LNHDA and CDR2 SQIVND (reference sequence). The CDR3 runs to 16 residues. The CDR3 DNA reads as TGTGCCAGTAGCCTTCGGGGACAGGGGTGGTACACTGAAGCTTTCTTT. Protein sequence: CASSLRGQGWYTEAFF.

The rearrangement uses TRBV6-2 or TRBV6-3 and TRBJ2-3, with 11 bases fitting TRBD2. V lost 6 bases, J lost 3 bases, and 11 bases stayed unmatched. Germline V CDR1 and CDR2: MNHEY, SVGEGT. The CDR3 covers 17 residues. CDR3 DNA sequence: TGTGCCAGCAGGAAGTTAGCGGGAGGGCCCTGGACAGATACGCAGTATTTT. Translated, it gives CASRKLAGGPWTDTQYF.

The chain joins TRBV6-5 to TRBJ2-3, with TRBD2 matching over 9 bases. CDR1 and CDR2 from the germline V gene are MNHEY and SVGAGI. Trimming removed 0 bases from V and 3 bases from J; junction bases left unmatched: 13. The CDR3 runs 19 residues. The CDR3 bases are TGTGCCAGCAGTTACTCGAGATGGTTGCGGGGGGGCCCGACAGATACGCAGTATTTT. Amino acid sequence: CASSYSRWLRGGPTDTQYF.

This clonotype was counted at least ten times. The chain recombines TRBV20-1 with TRBJ1-2; D remains unclear. The CDR3 is 13 residues long. Germline CDR1 DFQATT, CDR2 SNEGSKA (reference sequence). Trimming removed 3 bases from V and 4 bases from J, with 12 bases in between. CDR3 sequence: CSASLGPLYGYTF. The DNA of the CDR3 is TGCAGTGCTAGTTTAGGCCCTCTCTATGGCTACACCTTC.

A few counts support this clonotype. The chain has TRBV28 and TRBJ2-1; D possibly corresponds to TRBD1 (6 bases). Germline V gives CDR1 MDHEN, CDR2 SYDVKM. The V and J ends lost 4 bases and 3 bases respectively, with 13 bases between them. The CDR3 is 15 amino acids. The CDR3 DNA sequence: TGTGCCAGCAGTTACCCGCCGGGACACTACAATGAGCAGTTCTTC. The encoded protein is CASSYPPGHYNEQFF. Full variable domain (remainder filled in from reference TRBV28 and TRBJ2-1): DVKVTQSSRYLVKRTGEKVFLECVQDMDHENMFWYRQDPGLGLRLIYFSYDVKMKEKGDIPEGYSVSREKKERFSLILESASTNQTSMYLCASSYPPGHYNEQFFGPGTRLTVL.

This clonotype was counted between two and nine times. The V and J genes are TRBV12-3 or TRBV12-4 and TRBJ2-1; 11 bases align to TRBD1. The CDR3 runs to 15 residues. Losses at the gene ends were 4 bases for V and 10 bases for J; bases not matched to a gene: 9. The DNA of the CDR3 is TGTGCCAGCAGTTGGCCGGGACAGGGGGGTCGGGAGCAGTTCTTC. Encoded protein: CASSWPGQGGREQFF.

The rearrangement links TRBV6-5 to TRBJ2-3; 8 bases align to TRBD2. Germline-derived CDR1 and CDR2 are MNHEY and SVGAGI. This CDR3 is built from 16 residues. Trimming removed 2 bases from V and 2 bases from J; junction bases left unmatched: 6. The CDR3 DNA follows: TGTGCCAGCAGTTACCCCGGGGGGGGGGTCACAGATACGCAGTATTTT. The encoded protein is CASSYPGGGVTDTQYF.

This clonotype turned up a few times. The chain is built from TRBV6-2 or TRBV6-3 and TRBJ2-7; TRBD1 aligns across 10 bases. Per germline, CDR1 MNHEY and CDR2 SVGEGT. The V and J ends lost 7 bases and 3 bases, in that order; junction bases with no gene match: 12. The CDR3 consists of 16 residues. The CDR3 here is CASISRWGTGDYEQYF. The CDR3 DNA reads as TGTGCCAGCATCTCCCGCTGGGGGACAGGGGACTACGAGCAGTACTTC.

This clonotype was seen ten or more times. V usage is TRBV12-3 or TRBV12-4 and J usage is TRBJ1-1, with D maybe TRBD1 (5 bases). CDR3 length: 14 amino acids. V was shortened by 3 bases and J by 5 bases, with 13 bases between the two germline ends. CDR3 loop: CASSFGRGPTEAFF. The CDR3 DNA sequence: TGTGCCAGCAGTTTTGGGCGGGGCCCAACTGAAGCTTTCTTT.

Concerning this clonotype itself: This sequence may be a read error, since a much larger clone differs from it by one base. The V gene is TRBV7-3, the J gene TRBJ2-1; 7 bases match TRBD2. This CDR3 comprises 13 residues. After removal of 6 bases from V and 9 bases from J, the junction contained 8 bases not matched to a gene. Germline V gives CDR1 SGHTA, CDR2 FQGTGA. CDR3 DNA sequence: TGTGCCAGCAGTCTAAGCGGGGCTACTGAGCAGTTCTTC. Amino acids: CASSLSGATEQFF.

This clonotype appeared many times. The gene calls are TRBV10-3 and TRBJ2-5; no clear D gene. The ends were cut back, 6 bases at V and 5 bases at J, with 10 bases in the middle. Germline V gives CDR1 ENHRY, CDR2 SYGVKD. The CDR3 runs 12 residues. CDR3 protein: CAIRGSKETQYF. The CDR3 DNA is TGTGCCATCAGAGGGTCCAAGGAGACCCAGTACTTC.

A few counts support this clonotype. The CDR3, as DNA: TGCGCCAGCAGTGAGTCGACAGGCAGCACAGATACGCAGTATTTT. Residues: CASSESTGSTDTQYF. The chain combines TRBV10-1 with TRBJ2-3; D is perhaps TRBD1 (6 bases). CDR1 is WNHNN, CDR2 SYGVQD, per germline (reference sequence). V was cut by 0 bases and J by 0 bases, with 7 bases left in between. The CDR3 is made up of 15 amino acids.

A word on this clonotype: The junction shows a germline mismatch at one end, possibly a read error. The rearrangement joins TRBV3-1 to TRBJ2-3; 7 positions match TRBD1. This CDR3 has 15 residues. Looked up from germline, CDR1 is LGHDT and CDR2 is YNNKEL (reference sequence). Written as DNA, the CDR3 is TGTGCCAGCTGCCAAGGAACAGGGGCGGTAGATACGCAGTATTTT. Translated, it gives CASCQGTGAVDTQYF.

The chain employs TRBV4-2 and TRBJ2-5; 9 nucleotides align to TRBD1. J was trimmed by 5 bases and V by 2 bases; bases with no gene match: 3. CDR1 and CDR2 (germline): LGHNA, YNFKEQ. The CDR3 is 14 residues long. CDR3 sequence: CASSQPGTGETQYF. The CDR3 coding sequence is TGTGCCAGCAGCCAACCAGGGACAGGGGAGACCCAGTACTTC.

This clonotype was recorded many times. The chain uses TRBV5-6 and TRBJ1-3, with a tentative D call TRBD1 (5 bases). The V end was cut by 4 bases, the J end by 6 bases, with 14 bases between. Germline V gene lookup returns CDR1 SGHDT and CDR2 YYEEEE. This CDR3 comprises 14 residues. The CDR3 nucleotides read TGTGCCAGCAGCCCCGTTGGCGGGACAAACACCATATATTTT. Translating it yields CASSPVGGTNTIYF.

This clonotype was counted a few times. The rearrangement joins TRBV7-2 to TRBJ2-7; no definite D call. V was trimmed by 5 bases and J by 2 bases, leaving 13 bases between them. Germline CDR1 SGHTA, CDR2 FQGNSA. This CDR3 spans 14 amino acids. CDR3 coding DNA: TGTGCCAGCAGCCCGGACCCGAAGCCCTACGAGCAGTACTTC. It translates to CASSPDPKPYEQYF.

The chain combines TRBV10-3 with TRBJ2-7; D unclear. This CDR3 comprises 15 residues. V gave up 11 bases and J gave up 3 bases, with 23 bases separating them. The germline V gene has CDR1 ENHRY and CDR2 SYGVKD. The CDR3 bases are TGTGCCGTCAATAACGTTGGGGAAGGAAGCTACGAGCAGTACTTC. Translated: CAVNNVGEGSYEQYF.

The chain is built from TRBV19 and TRBJ2-7; 7 bases line up with TRBD2. Looked up from germline, CDR1 is LNHDA and CDR2 is SQIVND (reference sequence). There are 12 residues in the CDR3. The ends lost 5 bases at V and 8 bases at J; junction bases unmatched: 6. Here the CDR3 reads CASSRSGGKQYF. DNA for the CDR3: TGTGCCAGTAGTCGCTCGGGGGGTAAGCAGTACTTC.

This clonotype has more than one count but fewer than ten. V and J are TRBV20-1 and TRBJ1-2; possible D gene TRBD1, 6 bases. This CDR3 region has 11 residues. From germline, CDR1 is DFQATT and CDR2 SNEGSKA (reference sequence). V was cut by 7 bases and J by 4 bases, with 10 bases left in between. DNA of the CDR3: TGCAGTGTACAGGGAATCTATGGCTACACCTTC. Translating gives CSVQGIYGYTF.

This chain connects TRBV9 to TRBJ2-3; 11 bases fit TRBD2. This CDR3 spans 16 amino acids. Germline V gene lookup returns CDR1 SGDLS and CDR2 YYNGEE. Germline trimming cut 3 bases from V and 2 bases from J; bases unmatched to any gene: 5. The chain's CDR3 is CASSALAGGTTDTQYF. DNA for the CDR3: TGTGCCAGCAGCGCTTTAGCGGGGGGGACCACAGATACGCAGTATTTT.

As DNA, the CDR3 is TGTGCCAGCAGCCGAGGGGGGACAGGGTCGGACACCGGGGAGCTGTTTTTT. Protein product: CASSRGGTGSDTGELFF. This sequence joins TRBV13 and TRBJ2-2; 9 nucleotides line up with TRBD1. CDR1 is PRHDT, CDR2 FYEKMQ, per germline (reference sequence). CDR3 length equals 17 residues. V was pared by 5 bases and J by 3 bases, with 10 bases of the junction left unmatched.

At least ten counts were recorded for this clonotype. This chain links TRBV3-1 with TRBJ2-1, with 7 bases lining up with TRBD2. Trimming at V came to 1 base and at J to 8 bases, leaving 5 bases not matched to a gene. CDR1 is LGHDT, CDR2 YNNKEL, per germline (reference sequence). The length of the CDR3 is 14 residues. In DNA, the CDR3 is TGTGCCAGCAGCCAAGGGGAGGGCTGGTATGAGCAGTTCTTC. This encodes CASSQGEGWYEQFF.

This chain connects TRBV5-1 to TRBJ1-6; no clear D gene. Per germline, CDR1 SGHRS and CDR2 YFSETQ. The germline V and J ends were trimmed by 2 bases and 6 bases, with 9 bases remaining between them. This CDR3 has 14 amino acids. CDR3 DNA sequence: TGCGCCAGCAGCTTTACGACGGGTAATTCACCCCTCCACTTT. Protein product: CASSFTTGNSPLHF.